These 32 T cell receptor beta chains share one sample of origin, sequenced in a study of T cells after yellow fever vaccination. TCRdb re-called the 5' RACE reads through MiXCR, storing one row per CDR3 protein. Here the sample spans a few hundred thousand distinct CDR3 sequences, 6% to 8% being singletons. Sequenced here: PBMCs, sampled 5 days after the yellow fever booster vaccination. All receptors come from a man aged 30-40 years who received the YFV17D yellow fever vaccine.

This clonotype was counted many times. The CDR3 nucleotides are TGTGCCAGCAGCTCGGGTGCTAGCGCTTTCACCGGGGAGCTGTTTTTT. It codes for CASSSGASAFTGELFF. V usage is TRBV5-4 and J usage is TRBJ2-2, with D tentatively TRBD2 (6 bases). The germline V gene encodes CDR1 SGHNT and CDR2 YYREEE (reference sequence). V dropped 3 bases and J dropped 4 bases, with 16 bases sitting between them. This CDR3 contains 16 residues.

Here the CDR3 DNA reads TGTGCCTGGAGTGGGTCTGGGTACAATGAGCAGTTCTTC. Translating gives CAWSGSGYNEQFF. The chain joins TRBV30 to TRBJ2-1, with D unresolved. The germline V and J ends were trimmed by 1 base and 4 bases, with 8 bases remaining between them. Germline-derived CDR1 and CDR2 are GTSNPN and SVGIG (reference sequence). This CDR3 contains 13 residues.

In its sample, this clonotype was seen many times. The rearrangement uses TRBV4-3 and TRBJ1-1; D ambiguous. From germline, CDR1 is LGHNA and CDR2 YSLEER. The V end was cut by 0 bases, the J end by 4 bases, with 9 bases between. The CDR3 is 14 residues long. The CDR3 is CASSQEAVGTEAFF. CDR3 bases: TGCGCCAGCAGCCAAGAGGCGGTGGGCACTGAAGCTTTCTTT.

In this sample, this clonotype turned up a few times. This chain links TRBV5-1 with TRBJ2-1; 12 positions agree with TRBD2. Looked up from germline, CDR1 is SGHRS and CDR2 is YFSETQ. The CDR3 sequence is 16 residues long. J was trimmed by 8 bases and V by 3 bases; bases with no gene match: 9. The CDR3 region has the DNA TGCGCCAGCAGCTCGGGACTAGCGGGTATAGGGGATGAGCAGTTCTTC. It specifies CASSSGLAGIGDEQFF.

The chain has TRBV10-3 and TRBJ2-4; 7 nucleotides line up with TRBD1. The CDR3 runs 13 residues. CDR1 and CDR2 from the germline V gene are ENHRY and SYGVKD. The V segment lost 5 bases and the J segment 3 bases; nucleotides outside the gene matches: 1. CDR3 bases: TGTGCCATCAGTCGGGACAGCAAAAACATTCAGTACTTC. Amino acid sequence: CAISRDSKNIQYF.

The gene calls are TRBV19 and TRBJ2-2; D is undetermined. The CDR3 totals 12 residues. V dropped 4 bases and J dropped 5 bases, with 5 bases sitting between them. Germline assignment: CDR1 LNHDA and CDR2 SQIVND (reference sequence). The CDR3 DNA follows: TGTGCCAGTAGTAGGCCAACCGGGGAGCTGTTTTTT. It specifies CASSRPTGELFF.

J is TRBJ1-2 and V is TRBV6-1; D remains ambiguous. Germline V gives CDR1 MNHNS, CDR2 SASEGT. The CDR3 length is 15 residues. V was clipped by 10 bases and J by 2 bases, with 20 bases between them. CDR3 region: CATHPGLRGNYGYTF. The CDR3 nucleotides read TGTGCCACTCATCCGGGATTACGAGGCAACTATGGCTACACCTTC.

This clonotype was seen ten or more times. The rearrangement joins TRBV5-1 to TRBJ2-1, with 8 positions matching TRBD2. The CDR3 loop spans 12 amino acids. Germline V gives CDR1 SGHRS, CDR2 YFSETQ. V lost 4 bases to trimming and J lost 8 bases; unmatched junction nucleotides: 2. CDR3 amino acids: CASSRTSHEQFF. The DNA of the CDR3 is TGCGCCAGCAGCCGGACTAGCCATGAGCAGTTCTTC. The variable domain in full, with the rest retrieved from reference TRBV5-1 and TRBJ2-1, is KAGVTQTPRYLIKTRGQQVTLSCSPISGHRSVSWYQQTPGQGLQFLFEYFSETQRNKGNFPGRFSGRQFSNSRSEMNVSTLELGDSALYLCASSRTSHEQFFGPGTRLTVL.

This clonotype was found a few times. The chain employs TRBV20-1 and TRBJ2-1; the match to TRBD2 covers 9 bases. CDR1 and CDR2 from the germline V gene are DFQATT and SNEGSKA (reference sequence). Germline trimming cut 6 bases from V and 4 bases from J; bases unmatched to any gene: 7. CDR3 size: 14 residues. CDR3 loop: CSAQGLAGYNEQFF. The CDR3 DNA reads TGCAGTGCCCAGGGGCTAGCGGGATACAATGAGCAGTTCTTC.

This clonotype was observed at least ten times. The gene calls are TRBV29-1 and TRBJ2-7, with 8 bases fitting TRBD2. The CDR3 has 13 residues. Germline CDR1 is SQVTM and CDR2 is ANQGSEA. V lost 1 base and J lost 4; bases outside the gene matches: 3. The CDR3 here is CSVEVGGVYEQYF. For the CDR3, the DNA is TGCAGCGTTGAAGTCGGGGGGGTGTACGAGCAGTACTTC.

This clonotype was counted once. An end of the junction does not agree with germline; a read error may underlie this. The chain has TRBV20-1 and TRBJ2-3; TRBD1 might be the D (5 bases). This CDR3 region has 18 residues. CDR1 is DFQATT, CDR2 SNEGSKA, per germline (reference sequence). CDR3 region: CCASGLQGLESSTDTQYF. CDR3 nucleotides: TGCTGTGCTAGTGGTCTCCAGGGCCTCGAAAGTAGCACAGATACGCAGTATTTT.

This clonotype was counted ten times or more. V is TRBV12-3 or TRBV12-4 and J is TRBJ2-7, with D unresolved. The CDR3 contains 13 residues. With 0 bases removed from V and 1 base from J, the gap between germline ends came to 4 bases. In DNA form, the CDR3 reads TGTGCCAGCAGTTTAGCGGTGTCCTACGAGCAGTACTTC. Translated: CASSLAVSYEQYF.

A few counts support this clonotype. The V call is TRBV12-3 or TRBV12-4, the J call TRBJ2-5, with 13 nucleotides matching TRBD2. V trimming: 6 bases; J trimming: 5 bases; junction bases outside the gene matches: 6. The CDR3 runs to 15 residues. CDR3 residues: CASRGLAGKGETQYF. The CDR3 nucleotides are TGTGCCAGCAGGGGACTAGCGGGAAAGGGGGAGACCCAGTACTTC.

The chain links TRBV20-1 to TRBJ1-4; 9 bases match TRBD1. This CDR3 contains 14 residues. The germline CDR1 and CDR2 sequences are DFQATT and SNEGSKA (reference sequence). Trimming removed 4 bases from V and 6 bases from J; junction bases left unmatched: 6. The CDR3 loop reads CSAIDRGVHEKLFF. The DNA of the CDR3 is TGCAGTGCTATTGACAGGGGGGTTCATGAAAAACTGTTTTTT.

This clonotype came up many times. The V call is TRBV12-3 or TRBV12-4, the J call TRBJ2-3; 8 nucleotides align to TRBD2. After removal of 6 bases from V and 2 bases from J, the junction contained 7 bases not matched to a gene. The CDR3 length is 15 residues. As DNA, the CDR3 is TGTGCCAGCAGCCGTACTAGCGGAGTCACAGATACGCAGTATTTT. It specifies CASSRTSGVTDTQYF.

V usage is TRBV12-3 or TRBV12-4 and J usage is TRBJ2-1, with a possible D match to TRBD2 (6 bases). The CDR3 is 14 amino acids. The V and J ends lost 8 bases and 3 bases respectively, with 14 bases between them. As DNA, the CDR3 is TGTGCCAGCGATAGCGGAGAAGACTACAATGAGCAGTTCTTC. Encoded protein: CASDSGEDYNEQFF.

This clonotype was found a few times. The chain is built from TRBV5-1 and TRBJ2-5; 10 nucleotides line up with TRBD2. The junction had 8 bases not matched to a gene; V was cut back by 4 bases and J by 5 bases. CDR1 and CDR2 from the germline V gene are SGHRS and YFSETQ. This CDR3 region has 15 residues. The CDR3 loop reads CASSRQREGLETQYF. CDR3 nucleotides: TGCGCCAGCAGCAGGCAGCGGGAGGGGTTGGAGACCCAGTACTTC.

This clonotype has only a few counts. The rearrangement links TRBV11-1 to TRBJ2-2; 9 bases fit TRBD2. CDR1 SGHAT and CDR2 FQDESV come from the germline V gene (reference sequence). The CDR3 has 18 residues. V gave up 1 base and J gave up 0 bases; unmatched junction bases: 6. The CDR3 is CASSLGGGRAPNTGELFF. CDR3 DNA sequence: TGTGCCAGCAGCTTAGGAGGCGGGAGGGCTCCGAACACCGGGGAGCTGTTTTTT.

The chain employs TRBV6-5 and TRBJ2-5; 8 bases match TRBD1. Looked up from germline, CDR1 is MNHEY and CDR2 is SVGAGI. The trim removed 2 bases at V and 2 bases at J, leaving 10 bases unmatched. This CDR3 comprises 17 residues. CDR3 in amino acids: CASSYPPTGDSQETQYF. In DNA form, the CDR3 reads TGTGCCAGCAGTTACCCACCGACAGGGGATTCACAAGAGACCCAGTACTTC.

The sample holds many counts of this clonotype. The gene calls are TRBV7-2 and TRBJ2-7; D ambiguous. Between the trimmed V and J ends, which lost 5 bases and 5 bases, there was a span of 16 bases. CDR3 length: 14 amino acids. CDR1 SGHTA and CDR2 FQGNSA come from the germline V gene. Here the CDR3 DNA reads TGTGCCAGCAGCCCTGGATCCCTGCCCAACGAGCAGTACTTC. Translation gives CASSPGSLPNEQYF.

This clonotype has ten or more counts. This rearrangement joins TRBV30 to TRBJ2-3, with D possibly matching TRBD1 (6 bases). Germline lookup yields CDR1 GTSNPN and CDR2 SVGIG (reference sequence). The CDR3 spans 11 residues. Trimming pared 0 bases from V and 11 bases from J, leaving 9 bases between. The CDR3 protein is CAWSVLGGQYF. The CDR3 bases are TGTGCCTGGAGTGTATTAGGGGGGCAGTATTTT.

CDR3 loop: CASSRGTGFYEQYF. The DNA for the CDR3 is TGTGCCAGCAGCCGGGGGACAGGGTTTTACGAGCAGTACTTC. The chain is built from TRBV7-2 and TRBJ2-7; 9 nucleotides line up with TRBD1. The CDR3 totals 14 residues. V shed 5 bases and J 4 bases; nucleotides not matched to a gene: 6. Germline V gives CDR1 SGHTA, CDR2 FQGNSA.

J is TRBJ2-1 and V is TRBV12-3 or TRBV12-4; 11 bases map to TRBD2. Germline trimming cut 3 bases from V and 14 bases from J; bases unmatched to any gene: 6. This CDR3 spans 13 amino acids. The DNA for the CDR3 is TGTGCCAGCAGTTTGGTTAGCGGGAGGGTGGAGTTCTTC. Its translation: CASSLVSGRVEFF.

The chain has TRBV19 and TRBJ1-2, with a weak D call TRBD1 (6 bases). The germline V and J ends were trimmed by 6 bases and 6 bases, with 20 bases remaining between them. The CDR3 contains 15 residues. CDR1 and CDR2 from the germline V gene are LNHDA and SQIVND (reference sequence). The CDR3 protein is CASSRNRVGLDGYTF. Here the CDR3 DNA reads TGTGCCAGTAGCCGAAACAGGGTCGGGCTTGATGGCTACACCTTC.

This clonotype was recorded many times. This chain uses TRBV7-8 with TRBJ2-1; no reliable D call. CDR1 is SGHVS, CDR2 FQNEAQ, per germline. CDR3 length: 14 amino acids. Trimming removed 5 bases from V and 3 bases from J, with 11 bases in between. The CDR3 sequence: CASSIRPDYNEQFF. The CDR3 coding sequence is TGTGCCAGCAGCATCAGACCCGACTACAATGAGCAGTTCTTC.

V is TRBV25-1 and J is TRBJ1-2, with TRBD1 as a possible D gene (5 bases). Germline lookup yields CDR1 MGHDK and CDR2 SYGVNS. Trimming removed 5 bases at V and 8 bases at J, with 24 bases between. The CDR3 loop spans 16 amino acids. This chain's CDR3 is CASSNSQARVNGGYTF. The CDR3 nucleotides are TGTGCCAGCAGTAACTCACAGGCCAGGGTAAATGGCGGCTACACCTTC.

This clonotype was picked up a small number of times. The chain recombines TRBV2 with TRBJ2-5; D is unresolved. The CDR3 totals 14 residues. Looked up from germline, CDR1 is SNHLY and CDR2 is FYNNEI. Trimming removed 0 bases at V and 5 bases at J, with 10 bases between. The CDR3 DNA is TGTGCCAGCAGTGAAGCCCGGACGGCCGAGACCCAGTACTTC. It encodes CASSEARTAETQYF. The whole variable domain, remainder taken from reference TRBV2 and TRBJ2-5, is EPEVTQTPSHQVTQMGQEVILRCVPISNHLYFYWYRQILGQKVEFLVSFYNNEISEKSEIFDDQFSVERPDGSNFTLKIRSTKLEDSAMYFCASSEARTAETQYFGPGTRLLVL.

This chain joins TRBV27 and TRBJ2-2; 9 bases line up with TRBD1. The V gene end was trimmed by 6 bases and the J gene end by 7 bases; junction bases not matched to a gene: 21. The CDR3 is made up of 19 amino acids. Germline-derived CDR1 and CDR2 are MNHEY and SMNVEV (reference sequence). The CDR3 loop is CASSPWAVTGGSSGGELFF. The CDR3 DNA reads TGTGCCAGCAGCCCTTGGGCGGTGACAGGGGGGAGTTCAGGCGGGGAGCTGTTTTTT.

The table lists this clonotype with a few counts. V gene TRBV7-9 combines with J gene TRBJ2-1; tentatively, D is TRBD1 or TRBD2 (5 bases each). Per germline, CDR1 SEHNR and CDR2 FQNEAQ (reference sequence). The CDR3 has 12 amino acids. With 8 bases removed from V and 14 bases from J, the gap between germline ends came to 19 bases. DNA for the CDR3: TGTGCCAGCGCCCTGGGGCGGGCCTTGGAGTTCTTC. It encodes CASALGRALEFF. The full variable domain, rest sourced from reference TRBV7-9 and TRBJ2-1, is DTGVSQNPRHKITKRGQNVTFRCDPISEHNRLYWYRQTLGQGPEFLTYFQNEAQLEKSRLLSDRFSAERPKGSFSTLEIQRTEQGDSAMYLCASALGRALEFFGPGTRLTVL.

There are many counts of this clonotype. The chain employs TRBV28 and TRBJ2-5, with 7 bases aligning to TRBD1. After removal of 5 bases from V and 6 bases from J, the junction contained 9 bases not matched to a gene. The CDR3 contains 14 residues. CDR1 MDHEN and CDR2 SYDVKM come from the germline V gene. CDR3 protein: CASSESHRGKTQYF. The CDR3 DNA sequence: TGTGCCAGCAGTGAGTCCCACAGGGGCAAGACCCAGTACTTC. Based on the CDR3 plus reference TRBV28 and TRBJ2-5, the full variable domain is DVKVTQSSRYLVKRTGEKVFLECVQDMDHENMFWYRQDPGLGLRLIYFSYDVKMKEKGDIPEGYSVSREKKERFSLILESASTNQTSMYLCASSESHRGKTQYFGPGTRLLVL.

This clonotype has ten or more counts. The J gene is TRBJ2-7, the V gene TRBV20-1, with D possibly being TRBD2 (6 bases). V was clipped by 5 bases and J by 6 bases, with 11 bases between them. CDR1 is DFQATT, CDR2 SNEGSKA, per germline (reference sequence). The CDR3 spans 11 residues. The CDR3 bases are TGCAGTGCTGGGCGGGGAGCCGAGCAGTACTTC. Translating it yields CSAGRGAEQYF.

The gene calls are TRBV20-1 and TRBJ2-4; TRBD2 matches 12 bases. The ends lost 5 bases at V and 1 base at J; junction bases unmatched: 12. Germline V gene sequence: CDR1 DFQATT, CDR2 SNEGSKA (reference sequence). The CDR3 loop spans 18 amino acids. The CDR3, as DNA: TGCAGTGCTCCCGAGTACCTAGCGGGAGGGCCGGCCAAAAACATTCAGTACTTC. Translation: CSAPEYLAGGPAKNIQYF.